This T cell receptor beta chain was obtained from a study of yellow fever vaccine responses in identical twins. Overall study findings and caveats: Twins' vaccine T cell responses were reported to seem partly convergent and partly personalized.

The CDR3 has 15 amino acids. V was cut by 6 bases and J by 3 bases, with 15 bases left in between. Germline CDR1 reads SGHDN; CDR2 reads FVKESK. MiXCR was run by TCRdb on the RT-PCR reads, yielding one entry per CDR3 protein. Of 2,400 or so distinct CDR3 sequences in the sample, under 90% are singletons; the top ten hold approximately 5.3%. A remark on this clonotype: What it recognizes is unknown.

The chain employs TRBV14 and TRBJ2-1, with D possibly being TRBD2 (6 bases). The sequencing used T cells from blood (PBMCs), unsorted or a sorted subset (not recorded which), collected before or after yellow fever vaccination (not recorded which). This receptor was identified in a woman aged 18-35 years who received the yellow fever vaccine. CDR3 sequence (DNA): TGTGCCAGCAGTGAGGGTAGGGGAGGCTACAATGAGCAGTTCTTC. Its protein product is CASSEGRGGYNEQFF.